A selection of T cell receptor beta chains follows, all from one sample in a study of blood T cells in healthy people across ages. Each CDR3 protein is one row after TCRdb ran MiXCR on the 5' RACE reads. Of roughly 800,000 distinct CDR3 sequences in the sample, 58% were seen once. The sequenced sample was blood. The receptors were sampled from a man aged 30-40 years in good health. Both conserved end residues are part of each CDR3. D genes are given only for firm matches. A row's size may be missing; if present it is once, few, many or a size class.

V gene,J gene,clone size,D gene,CDR3 DNA,CDR3 protein
TRBV6-1,TRBJ2-5,NA,NA,TGTGCCAGCAGTGAAGCCCTAGTGCCCCAGTACTTC,CASSEALVPQYF
TRBV29-1,TRBJ1-2,few,NA,TGCAGCGTTGAAACACCTGGACAGAGCTACACCTTC,CSVETPGQSYTF
TRBV12-3/TRBV12-4,TRBJ1-2,NA,NA,TGTGCCAGCATCACCCTCGGGACCGCCGGCTTGGGTGGCTACACCTTC,CASITLGTAGLGGYTF
TRBV4-2,TRBJ2-7,few,TRBD1,TGTGCCAGCAGCCAAGCCGGGAGAGTTGGGGGACAGGGCTACGAGCAGTACTTC,CASSQAGRVGGQGYEQYF
TRBV14,TRBJ2-3,NA,NA,TGTGCCAGCAGCCGCATTGACGGGTCAACCACAGATACGCAGTATTTT,CASSRIDGSTTDTQYF
TRBV5-1,TRBJ2-1,NA,TRBD2,TGCGCCAGCAGCCCTTCTAGCGGGGGAGCGTACAATGAGCAGTTCTTC,CASSPSSGGAYNEQFF
TRBV20-1,TRBJ2-7,NA,TRBD1,TGCAGTGCTACAACCGGGACAGTCTACGAGCAGTACTTC,CSATTGTVYEQYF
TRBV20-1,TRBJ2-5,NA,NA,TGCAGTGCCACTCAGTCGACCCAGTACTTC,CSATQSTQYF
TRBV7-2,TRBJ1-2,few,NA,TGTGCCAGCAGCTTCGATCCCAGGTTGGGGCATGGCTACACCTTC,CASSFDPRLGHGYTF
TRBV20-1,TRBJ1-2,few,NA,TGCAGTGCTACCAGGGTGGCGCCCTATGGCTACACCTTC,CSATRVAPYGYTF
TRBV15,TRBJ2-1,few,TRBD2,TGTGCCACCAGCAGAGGAACTAGCGGGAGTAACAATGAGCAGTTCTTC,CATSRGTSGSNNEQFF
TRBV4-3,TRBJ2-1,NA,NA,TGCGCCAGCAGCCAAGATCTTTTAGGCGGTGAGCAGTTCTTC,CASSQDLLGGEQFF
TRBV4-1,TRBJ2-1,few,NA,TGCGCCAGCAGCCCAGTTCGGCAGGGAGGCTCCTACAATGAGCAGTTCTTC,CASSPVRQGGSYNEQFF
TRBV29-1,TRBJ1-2,NA,NA,TGCAGCGCTGAAGCTGCGTATGGCTACACCTTC,CSAEAAYGYTF
TRBV7-2,TRBJ2-7,NA,NA,TGTGCCAGCAGCTACTCCGGGACCCAGGGCTACGAGCAGTACTTC,CASSYSGTQGYEQYF
TRBV10-3,TRBJ2-7,many,NA,TGTGCCATCAGTGTGGGGACGAGCCTCTACGAGCAGTACTTC,CAISVGTSLYEQYF
TRBV7-2,TRBJ1-2,NA,NA,TGTGCCAGCAGCACCCGACTCGGGGATGGCTACACCTTC,CASSTRLGDGYTF
TRBV2,TRBJ2-7,NA,TRBD2,TGTGCCAGCAGTCGGACTAGCGGGAGGCAGTACGAGCAGTACTTC,CASSRTSGRQYEQYF
TRBV24-1,TRBJ2-1,NA,NA,TGTGCCACCAGTGAATTAAACGCCCCCTCCGGGGAGCAGTTCTTC,CATSELNAPSGEQFF
TRBV4-3,TRBJ2-7,NA,NA,TGCGCCAGCAGCCAATTCCACGGGACGGACTCCTACGAGCAGTACTTC,CASSQFHGTDSYEQYF
TRBV28,TRBJ1-2,NA,TRBD1,TGTGCCAGCCGGAAGACAGGGGGCAACTATGGCTACACCTTC,CASRKTGGNYGYTF
TRBV6-2/TRBV6-3,TRBJ2-7,NA,NA,TGTGCCAGCAGTTATGAGGGCTACGAGCAGTACTTC,CASSYEGYEQYF
TRBV7-2,TRBJ2-7,NA,NA,TGTGCCAGCAGCAGTCACAGGGCAATCTCCTACAATGAGCAGTACTTC,CASSSHRAISYNEQYF
TRBV4-3,TRBJ2-5,NA,TRBD2,TGCGCCAGCAGCCAAGATCTCAGCGGGGTGGCAGAGACCCAGTACTTC,CASSQDLSGVAETQYF
TRBV13,TRBJ1-2,NA,NA,TGTGCCAGCAGCCCCTGGGAAGGGAGCGGCGGAGGCTACACCTTC,CASSPWEGSGGGYTF
TRBV3-1,TRBJ2-7,few,NA,TGTGCCAGCAGCCAAGGACAGGGAGGAGGTTACGAGCAGTACTTC,CASSQGQGGGYEQYF
TRBV7-9,TRBJ1-4,NA,NA,TGTGCCAGCAGCTTTACTCGGGTCCCCACCTTCCGTGAGGAAAAACTGTTTTTT,CASSFTRVPTFREEKLFF
TRBV28,TRBJ2-1,NA,NA,TGTGCCAGCAGTTTATCGCAGGTTCCCTACAATGAGCAGTTCTTC,CASSLSQVPYNEQFF
TRBV2,TRBJ2-2,few,NA,TGTGCCAGCAGTACCGGGGCCACCGGGGAGCTGTTTTTT,CASSTGATGELFF
TRBV7-6,TRBJ2-1,NA,NA,TGTGCCAGCAGCTCCCTGACAGACTACAATGAGCAGTTCTTC,CASSSLTDYNEQFF
TRBV6-5,TRBJ2-1,NA,TRBD1,TGTGCCAGTCAGGGGGCCGGGACAGGGTTTGTCAATGAGCAGTTCTTC,CASQGAGTGFVNEQFF
TRBV4-2,TRBJ1-2,few,TRBD1,TGTGCCAGCAGCCAGGGTGACAGGGATTGGCATGGCTACACCTTC,CASSQGDRDWHGYTF
TRBV15,TRBJ2-5,few,TRBD2,TGTGCCACCCGTATGACTAGCGGGAGTTTTGAGACCCAGTACTTC,CATRMTSGSFETQYF
TRBV29-1,TRBJ1-2,NA,NA,TGCAGCGTACCCGGACCAGCTAACTATGGCTACACCTTC,CSVPGPANYGYTF
TRBV5-1,TRBJ2-3,NA,TRBD2,TGCGCCAGCAGCTTGGCTCGGGGCGCGGGGGGCACAGATACGCAGTATTTT,CASSLARGAGGTDTQYF
TRBV10-3,TRBJ1-2,NA,NA,TGTGCCATCAGTACCCCCATCAGGGGCGCAGGATCTTATGGCTACACCTTC,CAISTPIRGAGSYGYTF
TRBV29-1,TRBJ2-7,NA,NA,TGCAGCTTCGATTTCGGCTACGAGCAGTACTTC,CSFDFGYEQYF
TRBV20-1,TRBJ2-1,NA,TRBD2,TGCAGTGCTAGGTCGGACACTAGCGGGGGCTACAATGAGCAGTTCTTC,CSARSDTSGGYNEQFF
TRBV10-3,TRBJ1-2,NA,NA,TGTGCCATCAGAGCGGGACAACAAGATGGCTACACCTTC,CAIRAGQQDGYTF
TRBV20-1,TRBJ2-3,NA,TRBD2,TGCAGTGCTAGCCCCCTAGCGGGAGCCACAGATACGCAGTATTTT,CSASPLAGATDTQYF
TRBV6-2/TRBV6-3,TRBJ2-2,NA,NA,TGTGCCAGCAGTTACCCAACGACAGACCCCACCGGGGAGCTGTTTTTT,CASSYPTTDPTGELFF
TRBV21-1,TRBJ1-5,few,NA,TGTGCCAGCAGCAAAGGTACTCAGCCCCAGCATTTT,CASSKGTQPQHF